The present entry profiles one T cell receptor (beta chain) with its context. The antigen is undetermined. This sample was included in a study of TIL therapy for anti-PD-1-resistant metastatic lung cancer. Study-level background: Patients had a median age of about 50 years (range roughly 38-75).

Study conclusions and caveats: TIL cultures after expansion showed higher clonality and lower diversity than baseline tumor (median roughly 6% vs 31%). Patients were highly selected, enriched for treatment-naive, never-smoker and oncogene-addicted cases.

This was the immunoSEQ v3 assay. Each library reached around 1.9 million read pairs, or 5-6 million at deep level. Data came from immunoSEQ multiplex PCR; TCRdb stores just in-frame clones and leaves some out. The data show about 100,000 clones, under 70% seen once. The time point: pre-treatment sample, taken before nivolumab and TIL therapy. Most excised metastases sampled were pleural nodules or supraclavicular lymph nodes. The specimen comprised tumor tissue, sampled at baseline. The sequence derives from a person between 25 and 79 years old with non-small cell lung cancer.

The CDR3 coding sequence is TGTGCCAGCAGCGTTTCCAGACAGGGCAAATACAATGAGCAGTTCTTC. It codes for CASSVSRQGKYNEQFF. The genes are TRBV9 and TRBJ2-1, with 7 bases that match TRBD1. Losses at the gene ends were 2 bases for V and 4 bases for J; bases not matched to a gene: 9. Germline V gene data show CDR1 as SGDLS and CDR2 as YYNGEE. This CDR3 is built from 16 residues. Based on the CDR3 plus reference TRBV9 and TRBJ2-1, the full variable domain is DSGVTQTPKHLITATGQRVTLRCSPRSGDLSVYWYQQSLDQGLQFLIQYYNGEERAKGNILERFSAQQFPDLHSELNLSSLELGDSALYFCASSVSRQGKYNEQFFGPGTRLTVL.